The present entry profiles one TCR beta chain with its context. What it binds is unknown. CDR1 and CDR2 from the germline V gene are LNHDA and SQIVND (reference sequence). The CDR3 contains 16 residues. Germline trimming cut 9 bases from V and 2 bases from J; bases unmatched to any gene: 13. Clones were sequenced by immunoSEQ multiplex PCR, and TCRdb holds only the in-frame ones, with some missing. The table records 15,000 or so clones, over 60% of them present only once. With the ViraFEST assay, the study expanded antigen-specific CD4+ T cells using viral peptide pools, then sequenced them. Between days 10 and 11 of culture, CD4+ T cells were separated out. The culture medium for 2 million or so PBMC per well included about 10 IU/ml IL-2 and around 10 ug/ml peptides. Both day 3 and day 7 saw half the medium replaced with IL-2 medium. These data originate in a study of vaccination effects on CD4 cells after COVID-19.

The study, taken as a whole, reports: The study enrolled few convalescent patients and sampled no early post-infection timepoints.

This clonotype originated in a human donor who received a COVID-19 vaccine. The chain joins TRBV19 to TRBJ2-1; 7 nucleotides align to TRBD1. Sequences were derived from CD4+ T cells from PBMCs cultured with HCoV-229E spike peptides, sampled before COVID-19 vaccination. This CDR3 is CASTPLKGATYNEQFF. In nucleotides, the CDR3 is TGTGCCAGCACACCTCTTAAGGGGGCAACCTACAATGAGCAGTTCTTC.